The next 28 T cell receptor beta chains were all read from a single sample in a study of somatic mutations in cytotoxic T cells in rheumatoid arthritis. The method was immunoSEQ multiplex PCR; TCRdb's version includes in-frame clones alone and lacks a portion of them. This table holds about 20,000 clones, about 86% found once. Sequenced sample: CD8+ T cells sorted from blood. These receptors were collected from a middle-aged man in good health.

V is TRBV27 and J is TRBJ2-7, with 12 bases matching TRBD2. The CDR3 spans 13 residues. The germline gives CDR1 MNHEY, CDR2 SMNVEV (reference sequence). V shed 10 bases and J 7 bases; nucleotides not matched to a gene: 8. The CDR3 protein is CAIRRGTSGEQYF. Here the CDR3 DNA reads TGTGCCATACGGAGGGGGACTAGCGGGGAGCAGTACTTC.

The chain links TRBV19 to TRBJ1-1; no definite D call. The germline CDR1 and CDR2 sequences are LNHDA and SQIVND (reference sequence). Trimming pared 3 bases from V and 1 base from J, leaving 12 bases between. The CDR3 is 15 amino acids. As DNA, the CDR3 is TGTGCCAGTAGTATCGGTTTCGGTGCGAACACTGAAGCTTTCTTT. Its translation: CASSIGFGANTEAFF.

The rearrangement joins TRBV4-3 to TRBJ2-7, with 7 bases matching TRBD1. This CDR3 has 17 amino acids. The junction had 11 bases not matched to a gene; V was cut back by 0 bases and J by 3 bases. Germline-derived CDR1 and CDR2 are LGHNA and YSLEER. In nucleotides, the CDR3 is TGCGCCAGCAGCCAAGATTCAGGGGGAGTCTCCCGCTACGAGCAGTACTTC. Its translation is CASSQDSGGVSRYEQYF.

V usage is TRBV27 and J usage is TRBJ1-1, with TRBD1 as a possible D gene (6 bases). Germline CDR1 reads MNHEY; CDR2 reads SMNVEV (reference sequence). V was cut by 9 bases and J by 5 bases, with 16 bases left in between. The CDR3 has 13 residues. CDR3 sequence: CASQPGDGTEAFF. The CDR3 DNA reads TGTGCCAGTCAACCAGGGGACGGGACTGAAGCTTTCTTT.

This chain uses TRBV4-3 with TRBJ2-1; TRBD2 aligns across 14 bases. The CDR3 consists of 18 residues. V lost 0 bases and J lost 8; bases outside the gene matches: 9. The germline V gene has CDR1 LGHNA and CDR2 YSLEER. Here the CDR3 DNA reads TGCGCCAGCAGCCAAGATTCGACTAGCGGGAGGGCCGGTTATGAGCAGTTCTTC. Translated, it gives CASSQDSTSGRAGYEQFF.

CDR3 coding DNA: TGCGCCAGCAGCCATGGGACTAGCGGGAGTCGTAGCACCGGGGAGCTGTTTTTT. This sequence encodes CASSHGTSGSRSTGELFF. J is TRBJ2-2 and V is TRBV4-3; 14 positions agree with TRBD2. The trim removed 3 bases at V and 4 bases at J, leaving 7 bases unmatched. Germline V gene lookup returns CDR1 LGHNA and CDR2 YSLEER. The CDR3 contains 18 residues.

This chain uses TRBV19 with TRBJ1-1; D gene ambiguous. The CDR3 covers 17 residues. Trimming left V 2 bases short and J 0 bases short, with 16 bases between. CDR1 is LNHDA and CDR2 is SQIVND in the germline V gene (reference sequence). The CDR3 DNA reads TGTGCCAGTAGTATATTTTCCCGGTGGGTCATGAACACTGAAGCTTTCTTT. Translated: CASSIFSRWVMNTEAFF. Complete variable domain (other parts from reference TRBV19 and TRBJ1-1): DGGITQSPKYLFRKEGQNVTLSCEQNLNHDAMYWYRQDPGQGLRLIYYSQIVNDFQKGDIAEGYSVSREKKESFPLTVTSAQKNPTAFYLCASSIFSRWVMNTEAFFGQGTRLTVV.

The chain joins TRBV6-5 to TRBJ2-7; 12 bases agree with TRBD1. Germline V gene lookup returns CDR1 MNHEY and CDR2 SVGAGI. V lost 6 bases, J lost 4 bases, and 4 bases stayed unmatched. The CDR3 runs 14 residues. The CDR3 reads CASSPGQGAYEQYF. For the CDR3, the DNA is TGTGCCAGCAGCCCGGGACAGGGGGCTTACGAGCAGTACTTC.

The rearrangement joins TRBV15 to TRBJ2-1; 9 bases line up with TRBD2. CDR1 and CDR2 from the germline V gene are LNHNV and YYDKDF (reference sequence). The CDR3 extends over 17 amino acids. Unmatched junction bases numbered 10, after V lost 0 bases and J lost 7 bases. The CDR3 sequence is CATSRDQGSGSTNEQFF. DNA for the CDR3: TGTGCCACCAGCAGAGATCAGGGTAGCGGGAGCACTAATGAGCAGTTCTTC. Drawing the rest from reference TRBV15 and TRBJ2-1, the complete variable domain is DAMVIQNPRYQVTQFGKPVTLSCSQTLNHNVMYWYQQKSSQAPKLLFHYYDKDFNNEADTPDNFQSRRPNTSFCFLDIRSPGLGDTAMYLCATSRDQGSGSTNEQFFGPGTRLTVL.

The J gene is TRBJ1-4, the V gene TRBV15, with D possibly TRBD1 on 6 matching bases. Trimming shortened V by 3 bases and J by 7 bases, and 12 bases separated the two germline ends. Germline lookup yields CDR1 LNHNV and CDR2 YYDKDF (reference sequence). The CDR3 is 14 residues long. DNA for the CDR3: TGTGCCACCAGCAGGGGGGGGCTGGGTGAAAAACTGTTTTTT. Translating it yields CATSRGGLGEKLFF.

CDR3 nucleotides: TGTGCCAGCAGTTTAGGTGGGGCCAACGTCCTGACTTTC. Translated: CASSLGGANVLTF. The chain carries TRBV27 and TRBJ2-6; D uncertain. Germline CDR1 is MNHEY and CDR2 is SMNVEV (reference sequence). The CDR3 has 13 residues. V dropped 2 bases and J dropped 3 bases, with 2 bases sitting between them.

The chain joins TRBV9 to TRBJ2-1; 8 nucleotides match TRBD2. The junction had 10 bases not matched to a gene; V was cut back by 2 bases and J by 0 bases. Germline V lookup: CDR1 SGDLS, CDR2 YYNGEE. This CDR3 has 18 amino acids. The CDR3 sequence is CASSVRGGMESSYNEQFF. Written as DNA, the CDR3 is TGTGCCAGCAGCGTCCGGGGGGGCATGGAGAGCTCCTACAATGAGCAGTTCTTC.

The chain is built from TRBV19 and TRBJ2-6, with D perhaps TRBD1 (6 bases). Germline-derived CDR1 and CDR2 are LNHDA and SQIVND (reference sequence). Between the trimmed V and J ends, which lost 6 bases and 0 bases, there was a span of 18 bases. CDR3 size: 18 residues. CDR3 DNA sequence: TGTGCCAGTAGAAGGGTGACAGGTGGAGTCTCTGGGGCCAACGTCCTGACTTTC. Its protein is CASRRVTGGVSGANVLTF.

The CDR3 is CASSLGGLAGVVTQYF. The CDR3 DNA reads as TGTGCCAGCAGTCTAGGGGGACTAGCGGGAGTGGTGACCCAGTACTTC. V is TRBV25-1 and J is TRBJ2-5, with 14 bases matching TRBD2. J lost 7 bases, V lost 5 bases, and 9 bases had no gene match. This CDR3 is built from 16 residues. The germline V gene has CDR1 MGHDK and CDR2 SYGVNS.

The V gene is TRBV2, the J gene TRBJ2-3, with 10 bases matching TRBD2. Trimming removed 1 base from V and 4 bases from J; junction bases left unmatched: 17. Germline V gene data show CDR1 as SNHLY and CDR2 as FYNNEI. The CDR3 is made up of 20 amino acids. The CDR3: CASSEDGLILSGRASDTQYF. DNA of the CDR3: TGTGCCAGCAGTGAAGACGGACTCATACTCAGCGGGAGGGCCTCAGATACGCAGTATTTT.

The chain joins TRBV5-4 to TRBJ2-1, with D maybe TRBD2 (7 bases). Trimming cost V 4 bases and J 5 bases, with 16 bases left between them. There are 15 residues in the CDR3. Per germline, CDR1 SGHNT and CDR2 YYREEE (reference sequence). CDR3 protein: CASSLQRGGDNEQFF. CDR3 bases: TGTGCCAGCAGCCTTCAAAGGGGGGGGGACAATGAGCAGTTCTTC.

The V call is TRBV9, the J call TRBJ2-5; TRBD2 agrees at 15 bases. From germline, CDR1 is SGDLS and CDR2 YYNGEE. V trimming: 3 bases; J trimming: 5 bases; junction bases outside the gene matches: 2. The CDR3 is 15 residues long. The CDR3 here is CASSGTSGRAETQYF. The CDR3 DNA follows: TGTGCCAGCAGCGGGACTAGCGGGAGGGCCGAGACCCAGTACTTC. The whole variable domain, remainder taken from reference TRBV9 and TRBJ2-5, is DSGVTQTPKHLITATGQRVTLRCSPRSGDLSVYWYQQSLDQGLQFLIQYYNGEERAKGNILERFSAQQFPDLHSELNLSSLELGDSALYFCASSGTSGRAETQYFGPGTRLLVL.

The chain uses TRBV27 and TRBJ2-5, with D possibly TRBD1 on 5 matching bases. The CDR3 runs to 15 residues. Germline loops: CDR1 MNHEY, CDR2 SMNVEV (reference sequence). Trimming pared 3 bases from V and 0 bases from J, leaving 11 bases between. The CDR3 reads CASSFSTDHQETQYF. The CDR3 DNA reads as TGTGCCAGCAGTTTTTCGACAGACCACCAAGAGACCCAGTACTTC.

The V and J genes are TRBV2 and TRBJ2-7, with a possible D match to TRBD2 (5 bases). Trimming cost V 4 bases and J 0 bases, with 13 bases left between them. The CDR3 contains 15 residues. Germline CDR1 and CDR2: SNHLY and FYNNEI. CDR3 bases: TGTGCCAGCAGTGGAGGGTACTTGAGCTCCTACGAGCAGTACTTC. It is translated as CASSGGYLSSYEQYF. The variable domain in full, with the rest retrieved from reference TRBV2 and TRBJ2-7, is EPEVTQTPSHQVTQMGQEVILRCVPISNHLYFYWYRQILGQKVEFLVSFYNNEISEKSEIFDDQFSVERPDGSNFTLKIRSTKLEDSAMYFCASSGGYLSSYEQYFGPGTRLTVT.

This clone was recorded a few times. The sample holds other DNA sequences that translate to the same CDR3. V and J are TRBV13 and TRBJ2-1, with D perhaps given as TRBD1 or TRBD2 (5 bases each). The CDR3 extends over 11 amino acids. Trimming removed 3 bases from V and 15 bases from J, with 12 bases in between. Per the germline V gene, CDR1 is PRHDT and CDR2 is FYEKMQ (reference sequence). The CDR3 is CASSLGPGLFF. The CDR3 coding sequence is TGTGCCAGCAGCTTGGGACCAGGGCTGTTCTTC.

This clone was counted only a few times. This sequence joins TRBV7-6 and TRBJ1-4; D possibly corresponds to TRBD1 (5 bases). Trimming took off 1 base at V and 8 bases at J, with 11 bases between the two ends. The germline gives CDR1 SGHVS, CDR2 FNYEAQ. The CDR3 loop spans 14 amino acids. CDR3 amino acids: CASSLDQGGEKLFF. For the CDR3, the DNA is TGTGCCAGCAGCTTAGACCAGGGAGGAGAAAAACTGTTTTTT.

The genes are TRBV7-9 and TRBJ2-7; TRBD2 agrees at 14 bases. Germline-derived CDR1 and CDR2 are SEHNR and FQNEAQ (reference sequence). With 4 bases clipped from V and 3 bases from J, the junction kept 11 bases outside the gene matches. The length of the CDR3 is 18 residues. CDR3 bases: TGTGCCAGCAGCTCCTACTCGACTAGCGGGAGGGAATACTACGAGCAGTACTTC. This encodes CASSSYSTSGREYYEQYF.

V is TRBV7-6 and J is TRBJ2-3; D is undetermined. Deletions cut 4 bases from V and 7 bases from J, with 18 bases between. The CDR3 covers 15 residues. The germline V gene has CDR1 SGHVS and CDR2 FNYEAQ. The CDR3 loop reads CASSSMTVGGNTQYF. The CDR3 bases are TGTGCCAGCAGCTCTATGACCGTAGGTGGGAATACGCAGTATTTT. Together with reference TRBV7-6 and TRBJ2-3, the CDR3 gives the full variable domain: GAGVSQSPRYKVTKRGQDVALRCDPISGHVSLYWYRQALGQGPEFLTYFNYEAQQDKSGLPNDRFSAERPEGSISTLTIQRTEQRDSAMYRCASSSMTVGGNTQYFGPGTRLTVL.

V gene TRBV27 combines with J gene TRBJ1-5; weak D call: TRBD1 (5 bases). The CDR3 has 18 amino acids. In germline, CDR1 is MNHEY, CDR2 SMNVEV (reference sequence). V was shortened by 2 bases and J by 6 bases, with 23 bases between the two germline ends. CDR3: CASSLVFDSGSGSQPQHF. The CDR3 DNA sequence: TGTGCCAGCAGTTTAGTATTCGACAGTGGGTCCGGTAGTCAGCCCCAGCATTTT.

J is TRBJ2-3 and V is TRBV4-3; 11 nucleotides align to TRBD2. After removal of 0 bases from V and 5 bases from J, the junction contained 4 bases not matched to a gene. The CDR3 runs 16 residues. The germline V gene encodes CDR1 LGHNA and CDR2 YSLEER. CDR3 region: CASSQETSGNVDTQYF. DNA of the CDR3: TGCGCCAGCAGCCAAGAGACTAGCGGGAATGTAGATACGCAGTATTTT.

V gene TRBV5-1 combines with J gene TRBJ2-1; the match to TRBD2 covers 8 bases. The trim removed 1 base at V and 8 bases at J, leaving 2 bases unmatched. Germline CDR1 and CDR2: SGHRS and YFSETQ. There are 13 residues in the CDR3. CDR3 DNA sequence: TGCGCCAGCAGCTTGCAGCGGGAGTATGAGCAGTTCTTC. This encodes CASSLQREYEQFF.

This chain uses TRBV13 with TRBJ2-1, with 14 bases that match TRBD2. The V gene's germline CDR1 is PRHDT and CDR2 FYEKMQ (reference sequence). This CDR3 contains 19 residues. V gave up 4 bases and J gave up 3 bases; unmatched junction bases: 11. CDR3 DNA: TGTGCCAGCAGCTCGGGACTAGCGGGAGAGATCCCCCTCTACAATGAGCAGTTCTTC. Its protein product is CASSSGLAGEIPLYNEQFF.

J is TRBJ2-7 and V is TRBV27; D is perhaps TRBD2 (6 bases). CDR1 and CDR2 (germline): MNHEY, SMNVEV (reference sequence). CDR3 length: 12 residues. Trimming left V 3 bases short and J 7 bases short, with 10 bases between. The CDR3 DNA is TGTGCCAGCAGTTTTTTTGGGGGGGAGCAGTACTTC. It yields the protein CASSFFGGEQYF.